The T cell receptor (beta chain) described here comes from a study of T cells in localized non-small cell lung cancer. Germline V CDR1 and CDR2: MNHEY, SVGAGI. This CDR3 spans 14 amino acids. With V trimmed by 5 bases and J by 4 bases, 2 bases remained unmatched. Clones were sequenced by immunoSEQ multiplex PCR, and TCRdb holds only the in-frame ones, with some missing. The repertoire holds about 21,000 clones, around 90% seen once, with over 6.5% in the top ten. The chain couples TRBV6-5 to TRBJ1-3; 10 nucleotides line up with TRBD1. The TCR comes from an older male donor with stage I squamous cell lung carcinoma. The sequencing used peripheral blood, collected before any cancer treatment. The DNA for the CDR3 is TGTGCCAGCAGTCGACAGGGGGCAGGAAACACCATATATTTT. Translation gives CASSRQGAGNTIYF.